This T cell receptor beta chain was recorded in a study of cytomegalovirus exposure and HLA in healthy donors. Study at large: Earlier, 110 million or so unique TCR beta sequences were recovered from around 190 million T cells by an analysis.

The CDR3 consists of 11 residues. V lost 6 bases to trimming and J lost 5 bases, with 7 bases between them. Germline values: CDR1 MNHEY, CDR2 SMNVEV (reference sequence). Use of 60 Vbeta and 13 Jbeta primers characterized the PCR. TCRdb keeps only in-frame clones here, not all; method: immunoSEQ multiplex PCR. The sample consists of over 65,000 clones, roughly 77% of them appearing once. The clonotype originates from a man aged 40-49 years in good health and CMV-seronegative. Sequencing input: PBMCs. The genes are TRBV27 and TRBJ1-2, with D possibly TRBD1 on 5 matching bases. The CDR3 sequence: CASRKGYGYTF. CDR3 in DNA: TGTGCCAGCAGGAAGGGGTATGGCTACACCTTC.